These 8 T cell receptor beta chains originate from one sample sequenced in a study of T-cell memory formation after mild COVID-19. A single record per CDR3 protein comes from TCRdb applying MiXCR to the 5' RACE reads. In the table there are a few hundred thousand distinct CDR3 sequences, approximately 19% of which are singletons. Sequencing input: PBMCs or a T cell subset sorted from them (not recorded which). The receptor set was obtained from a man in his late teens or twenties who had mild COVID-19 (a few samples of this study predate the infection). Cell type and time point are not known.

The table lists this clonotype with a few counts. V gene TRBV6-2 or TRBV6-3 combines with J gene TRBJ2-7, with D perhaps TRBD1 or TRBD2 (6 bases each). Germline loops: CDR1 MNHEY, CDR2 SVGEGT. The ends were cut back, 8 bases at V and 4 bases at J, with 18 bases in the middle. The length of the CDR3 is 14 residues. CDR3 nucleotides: TGTGCCAGCTTCGAAACGGGGGCACGATACGAGCAGTACTTC. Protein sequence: CASFETGARYEQYF.

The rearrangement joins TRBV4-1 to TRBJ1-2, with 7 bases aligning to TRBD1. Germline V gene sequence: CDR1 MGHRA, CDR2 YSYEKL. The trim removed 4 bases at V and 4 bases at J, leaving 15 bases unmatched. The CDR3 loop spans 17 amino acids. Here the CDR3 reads CASSPLPPGQTSYGYTF. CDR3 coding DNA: TGCGCCAGCAGCCCCTTACCCCCGGGACAGACCTCCTATGGCTACACCTTC.

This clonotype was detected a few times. CDR3 region: CASSQQAHIQYF. The CDR3 region has the DNA TGTGCCAGCAGTCAGCAGGCACACATTCAGTACTTC. The rearrangement joins TRBV11-2 to TRBJ2-4; no reliable D call. Germline V gene data show CDR1 as SGHAT and CDR2 as FQNNGV. CDR3 length equals 12 residues. V lost 6 bases and J lost 8, with 11 bases in between.

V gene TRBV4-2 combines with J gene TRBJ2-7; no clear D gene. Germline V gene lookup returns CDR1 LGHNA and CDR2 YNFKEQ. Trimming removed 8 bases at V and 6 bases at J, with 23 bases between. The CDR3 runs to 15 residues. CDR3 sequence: CASVSETELRGEQYV. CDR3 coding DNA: TGTGCCAGCGTGTCGGAAACAGAGCTCCGAGGCGAGCAGTACGTC.

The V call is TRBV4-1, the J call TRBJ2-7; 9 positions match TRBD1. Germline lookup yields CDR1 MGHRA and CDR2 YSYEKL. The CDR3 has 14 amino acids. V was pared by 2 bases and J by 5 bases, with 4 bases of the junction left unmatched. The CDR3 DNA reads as TGCGCCAGCAGCCAACCGGGACAGGGCAACGAGCAGTACTTC. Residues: CASSQPGQGNEQYF.

The DNA for the CDR3 is TGCGCCAGCAGCTTGACAGGGGATGACACCGGGGAGCTGTTTTTT. Amino acid sequence: CASSLTGDDTGELFF. J is TRBJ2-2 and V is TRBV5-1; 7 nucleotides line up with TRBD1. Germline CDR1 reads SGHRS; CDR2 reads YFSETQ. With V trimmed by 1 base and J by 3 bases, 3 bases remained unmatched. The CDR3 has 15 amino acids.

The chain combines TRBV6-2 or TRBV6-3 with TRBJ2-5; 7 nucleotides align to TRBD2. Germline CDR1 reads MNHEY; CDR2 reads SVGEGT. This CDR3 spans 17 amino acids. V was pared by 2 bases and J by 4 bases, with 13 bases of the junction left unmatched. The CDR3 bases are TGTGCCAGCAGTTACGGACGTATCAGCGGGGCGGGAGAGACCCAGTACTTC. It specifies CASSYGRISGAGETQYF.

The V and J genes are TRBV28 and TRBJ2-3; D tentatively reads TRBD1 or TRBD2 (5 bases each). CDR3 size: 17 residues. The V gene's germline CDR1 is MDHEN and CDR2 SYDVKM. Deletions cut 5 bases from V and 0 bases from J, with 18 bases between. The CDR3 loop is CASSQMIRGTSTDTQYF. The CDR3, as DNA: TGTGCCAGCAGTCAAATGATACGGGGCACTAGCACAGATACGCAGTATTTT.